The 21 T cell receptor beta chains presented below share a single source sample, sequenced in a study of shared clonotypes between healthy human individuals. The method was immunoSEQ multiplex PCR; TCRdb's version includes in-frame clones alone and lacks a portion of them. The sample yields fewer than 1.4 million clones, around three quarters seen once. Sequenced: memory CD4+ T cells from PBMCs. Stated subset: CD45RA-negative fraction. Receptors originate from a man aged 18-30 years in good health. Some clones in this sample may be carry-over from other donors' samples.

The genes are TRBV7-9 and TRBJ1-1; 10 bases fit TRBD1. This CDR3 is 14 amino acids long. Germline lookup yields CDR1 SEHNR and CDR2 FQNEAQ (reference sequence). V trimming: 5 bases; J trimming: 6 bases; junction bases outside the gene matches: 6. CDR3 residues: CASSLDRGQAEAFF. CDR3 DNA sequence: TGTGCCAGCAGCCTTGACAGGGGGCAGGCTGAAGCTTTCTTT.

This clone is a singleton in its sample. This rearrangement joins TRBV7-2 to TRBJ1-2; TRBD1 agrees at 11 bases. This CDR3 region has 14 residues. The germline V gene encodes CDR1 SGHTA and CDR2 FQGNSA. Trimming removed 5 bases from V and 6 bases from J; junction bases left unmatched: 5. In nucleotides, the CDR3 is TGTGCCAGCAGCCCCCGGACAGGGGGCAATGGCTACACCTTC. This codes for CASSPRTGGNGYTF.

This clone was found many times. The V gene is TRBV4-2, the J gene TRBJ2-3; D is undetermined. This CDR3 has 16 amino acids. V lost 0 bases and J 0 bases, leaving 10 bases between the germline ends. Looked up from germline, CDR1 is LGHNA and CDR2 is YNFKEQ. CDR3 coding DNA: TGTGCCAGCAGCCAAGAACCGCATATTAGCACAGATACGCAGTATTTT. This encodes CASSQEPHISTDTQYF.

The chain recombines TRBV14 with TRBJ1-2, with D hard to call. CDR3 size: 15 residues. Trimming shortened V by 4 bases and J by 0 bases, and 12 bases separated the two germline ends. The germline gives CDR1 SGHDN, CDR2 FVKESK. The chain's CDR3 is CASSPIAYSNYGYTF. The CDR3 nucleotides are TGTGCCAGCAGCCCAATCGCATATTCTAACTATGGCTACACCTTC.

The chain recombines TRBV15 with TRBJ1-5; D possibly corresponds to TRBD1 (6 bases). Germline V gene sequence: CDR1 LNHNV, CDR2 YYDKDF (reference sequence). V was pared by 6 bases and J by 2 bases, with 14 bases between. CDR3 length: 15 amino acids. CDR3 in amino acids: CATSPGGDGNQPQHF. DNA for the CDR3: TGTGCCACCAGTCCGGGGGGCGATGGCAATCAGCCCCAGCATTTT. Full variable domain (remainder filled in from reference TRBV15 and TRBJ1-5): DAMVIQNPRYQVTQFGKPVTLSCSQTLNHNVMYWYQQKSSQAPKLLFHYYDKDFNNEADTPDNFQSRRPNTSFCFLDIRSPGLGDTAMYLCATSPGGDGNQPQHFGDGTRLSIL.

This clone appeared a single time. The CDR3 protein is CASNTRDNVPGANVLTF. The CDR3 DNA is TGTGCCAGCAATACGCGGGATAACGTGCCGGGGGCCAACGTCCTGACTTTC. This chain links TRBV6-4 with TRBJ2-6, with D perhaps TRBD2 (6 bases). With 7 bases removed from V and 4 bases from J, the gap between germline ends came to 20 bases. The CDR3 runs 17 residues. Germline V gives CDR1 MRHNA, CDR2 SNTAGT.

This CDR3 reads CATTSTSGVRDTQYF. The CDR3 nucleotides are TGTGCCACCACTTCGACTAGCGGGGTACGGGATACGCAGTATTTT. This chain uses TRBV7-8 with TRBJ2-3, with 11 positions matching TRBD2. J lost 6 bases, V lost 10 bases, and 12 bases had no gene match. Per the germline V gene, CDR1 is SGHVS and CDR2 is FQNEAQ. The CDR3 loop spans 15 amino acids.

V usage is TRBV28 and J usage is TRBJ1-5; D unclear. The ends were cut back, 5 bases at V and 3 bases at J, with 20 bases in the middle. In germline, CDR1 is MDHEN, CDR2 SYDVKM. The CDR3 is 17 amino acids. The DNA of the CDR3 is TGTGCCAGCAGTGGTTTGCACAGAGCAGGAACCAATCAGCCCCAGCATTTT. Amino acid sequence: CASSGLHRAGTNQPQHF.

The CDR3 DNA reads TGTGCCAGCAGTCTCCTAGGGGACGTGAATCAGCCCCAGCATTTT. It codes for CASSLLGDVNQPQHF. The chain recombines TRBV5-8 with TRBJ1-5, with D possibly TRBD1 on 5 matching bases. Germline CDR1 reads SGHTS; CDR2 reads YDEGEE. This CDR3 is 15 amino acids long. The V end was cut by 5 bases, the J end by 4 bases, with 16 bases between.

This clone was counted once. This chain uses TRBV14 with TRBJ1-1, with TRBD1 matching 10 bases. The CDR3 has 16 residues. CDR1 SGHDN and CDR2 FVKESK come from the germline V gene. The V gene end was trimmed by 3 bases and the J gene end by 7 bases; junction bases not matched to a gene: 11. The CDR3: CASSQRHPGQGYEAFF. CDR3 nucleotides: TGTGCCAGCAGCCAGAGACACCCGGGACAGGGGTATGAAGCTTTCTTT.

This CDR3 reads CASSLLGQANQPQHF. In DNA form, the CDR3 reads TGTGCCAGCAGTTTATTGGGCCAGGCCAATCAGCCCCAGCATTTT. The V call is TRBV28, the J call TRBJ1-5; no definite D call. The V and J ends lost 1 base and 3 bases respectively, with 10 bases between them. The germline V gene has CDR1 MDHEN and CDR2 SYDVKM. The CDR3 runs to 15 residues.

Notes on this clone: The same CDR3 also results from other DNA sequences found in this sample. The gene calls are TRBV28 and TRBJ2-7; perhaps TRBD2 as D (7 bases). CDR1 MDHEN and CDR2 SYDVKM come from the germline V gene. Trimming removed 2 bases from V and 2 bases from J, with 10 bases in between. This CDR3 is built from 14 residues. The CDR3 DNA follows: TGTGCCAGCAGTTTAGAGGGGGGGCCCTACGAGCAGTACTTC. This translates into CASSLEGGPYEQYF.

On this clone itself: Other nucleotide sequences from this sample produce the same CDR3. V and J are TRBV2 and TRBJ1-6; D remains ambiguous. Per germline, CDR1 SNHLY and CDR2 FYNNEI. This CDR3 contains 14 residues. Trimming cost V 5 bases and J 0 bases, with 5 bases left between them. The CDR3 protein is CASSQSSYNSPLHF. In DNA form, the CDR3 reads TGTGCCAGCAGTCAAAGCTCCTATAATTCACCCCTCCACTTT.

This clone was seen once. The chain employs TRBV4-1 and TRBJ2-7, with D perhaps matching TRBD1 or TRBD2 (5 bases each). Per the germline V gene, CDR1 is MGHRA and CDR2 is YSYEKL. The CDR3 is 15 residues long. The V end lost 0 bases, the J end lost 6 bases, and 15 bases lay between the germline ends. The CDR3 DNA is TGCGCCAGCAGCCAAGATCTGTCGGGACGGTTCGAGCAGTACTTC. Translating it yields CASSQDLSGRFEQYF.

The V and J genes are TRBV5-6 and TRBJ1-2; D unresolved. V lost 2 bases and J lost 5, with 13 bases in between. CDR1 and CDR2 (germline): SGHDT, YYEEEE. CDR3 size: 14 residues. The CDR3: CASSFSLRAYGYTF. Written as DNA, the CDR3 is TGTGCCAGCAGCTTTTCCCTGCGGGCTTATGGCTACACCTTC. Full variable domain (missing parts from reference TRBV5-6 and TRBJ1-2): DAGVTQSPTHLIKTRGQQVTLRCSPKSGHDTVSWYQQALGQGPQFIFQYYEEEERQRGNFPDRFSGHQFPNYSSELNVNALLLGDSALYLCASSFSLRAYGYTFGSGTRLTVV.

This chain links TRBV19 with TRBJ2-2; D gene uncertain. The germline V gene encodes CDR1 LNHDA and CDR2 SQIVND (reference sequence). V gave up 2 bases and J gave up 7 bases, with 5 bases separating them. The CDR3 totals 12 residues. CDR3 DNA sequence: TGTGCCAGTAGTATATTTTACGGGGAGCTGTTTTTT. Translated: CASSIFYGELFF. The variable domain in full, with the rest retrieved from reference TRBV19 and TRBJ2-2, is DGGITQSPKYLFRKEGQNVTLSCEQNLNHDAMYWYRQDPGQGLRLIYYSQIVNDFQKGDIAEGYSVSREKKESFPLTVTSAQKNPTAFYLCASSIFYGELFFGEGSRLTVL.

The chain recombines TRBV30 with TRBJ2-1; 7 bases fit TRBD2. CDR1 GTSNPN and CDR2 SVGIG come from the germline V gene (reference sequence). J lost 10 bases, V lost 1 base, and 1 base had no gene match. The CDR3 is made up of 11 amino acids. CDR3 nucleotides: TGTGCCTGGAGTGAGCGGGGAGAGCAGTTCTTC. Encoded protein: CAWSERGEQFF.

CDR3 DNA: TGTGCCTGGGGGAGGGGGCTGGGCTATGGCTACACCTTC. Amino acids: CAWGRGLGYGYTF. The chain carries TRBV30 and TRBJ1-2; TRBD1 aligns across 7 bases. The CDR3 spans 13 residues. V lost 5 bases and J lost 4; bases outside the gene matches: 7. From germline, CDR1 is GTSNPN and CDR2 SVGIG (reference sequence).

The gene calls are TRBV5-4 and TRBJ2-1, with D possibly matching TRBD2 (5 bases). V dropped 1 base and J dropped 7 bases, with 18 bases sitting between them. Germline CDR1 is SGHNT and CDR2 is YYREEE (reference sequence). The CDR3 length is 16 residues. The CDR3 loop reads CASSLSLAVYGNEQFF. CDR3 coding DNA: TGTGCCAGCAGCTTGTCGCTAGCTGTGTACGGGAATGAGCAGTTCTTC.

This clone was counted at least ten times. V is TRBV30 and J is TRBJ2-1; 8 nucleotides align to TRBD2. The CDR3 is 16 residues long. V gave up 3 bases and J gave up 5 bases; unmatched junction bases: 12. Germline loops: CDR1 GTSNPN, CDR2 SVGIG (reference sequence). The CDR3 coding sequence is TGTGCCTGGAGGAGTGTTTTACTAGCGGCCAACAATGAGCAGTTCTTC. Translating it yields CAWRSVLLAANNEQFF.

This chain connects TRBV11-3 to TRBJ2-1; 7 bases agree with TRBD2. Germline V gives CDR1 SGHNT, CDR2 YENEEA. This CDR3 is built from 16 residues. The J segment lost 1 base and the V segment lost 5 bases, leaving 8 bases of the junction unmatched. CDR3 region: CASSGRAGTSYNEQFF. As DNA, the CDR3 is TGTGCCAGCAGCGGCCGAGCGGGAACTTCCTACAATGAGCAGTTCTTC.